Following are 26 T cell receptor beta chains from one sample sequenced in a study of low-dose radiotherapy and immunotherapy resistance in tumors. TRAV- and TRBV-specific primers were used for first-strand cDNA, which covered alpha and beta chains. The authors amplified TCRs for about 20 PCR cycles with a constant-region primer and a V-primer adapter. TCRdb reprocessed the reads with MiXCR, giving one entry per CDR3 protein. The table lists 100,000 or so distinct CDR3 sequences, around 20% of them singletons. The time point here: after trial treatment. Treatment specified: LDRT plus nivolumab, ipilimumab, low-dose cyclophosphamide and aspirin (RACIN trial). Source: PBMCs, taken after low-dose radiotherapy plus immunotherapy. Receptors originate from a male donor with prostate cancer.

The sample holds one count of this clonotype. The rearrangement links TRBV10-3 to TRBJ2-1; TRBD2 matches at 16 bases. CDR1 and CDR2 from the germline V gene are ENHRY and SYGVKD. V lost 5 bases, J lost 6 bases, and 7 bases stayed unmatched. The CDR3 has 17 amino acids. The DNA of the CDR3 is TGTGCCATCAGTCCGGGACTAGCGGGGGGGCAGATCAATGAGCAGTTCTTC. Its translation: CAISPGLAGGQINEQFF.

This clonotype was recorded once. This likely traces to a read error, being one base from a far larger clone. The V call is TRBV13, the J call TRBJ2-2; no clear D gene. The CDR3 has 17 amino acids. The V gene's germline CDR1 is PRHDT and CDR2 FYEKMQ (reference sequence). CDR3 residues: CATSRDRDASNTGELFF. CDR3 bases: TGTGCCACCAGCAGAGATAGAGACGCCAGTAACACCGGGGAGCTGTTTTTT.

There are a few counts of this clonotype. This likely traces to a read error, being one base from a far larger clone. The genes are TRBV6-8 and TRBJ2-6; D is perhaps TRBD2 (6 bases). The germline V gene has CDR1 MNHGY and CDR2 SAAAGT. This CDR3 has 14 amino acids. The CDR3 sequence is CASSRGTGAIVLTF. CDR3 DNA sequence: TGTGCCAGCAGTCGAGGGACTGGGGCCATCGTCCTGACTTTC.

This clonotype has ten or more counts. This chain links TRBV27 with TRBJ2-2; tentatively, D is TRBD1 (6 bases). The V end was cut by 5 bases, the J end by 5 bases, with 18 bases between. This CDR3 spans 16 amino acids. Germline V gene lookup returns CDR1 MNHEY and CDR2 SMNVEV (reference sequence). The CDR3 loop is CASSPPRGSGTGELFF. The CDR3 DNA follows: TGTGCCAGCAGTCCCCCAAGGGGGTCAGGGACCGGGGAGCTGTTTTTT.

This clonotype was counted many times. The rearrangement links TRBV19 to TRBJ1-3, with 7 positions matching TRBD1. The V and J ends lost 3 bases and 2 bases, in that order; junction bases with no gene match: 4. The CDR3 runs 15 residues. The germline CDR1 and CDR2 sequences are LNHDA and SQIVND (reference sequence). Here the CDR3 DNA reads TGTGCCAGTAGTATGAGGGGGCGGCCTGGAAACACCATATATTTT. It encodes CASSMRGRPGNTIYF.

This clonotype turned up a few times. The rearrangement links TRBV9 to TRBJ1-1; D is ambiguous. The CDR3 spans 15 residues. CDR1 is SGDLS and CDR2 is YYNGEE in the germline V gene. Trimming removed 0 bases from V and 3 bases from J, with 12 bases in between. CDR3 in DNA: TGTGCCAGCAGCGTAGGTGGCCAGACGTACACTGAAGCTTTCTTT. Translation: CASSVGGQTYTEAFF.

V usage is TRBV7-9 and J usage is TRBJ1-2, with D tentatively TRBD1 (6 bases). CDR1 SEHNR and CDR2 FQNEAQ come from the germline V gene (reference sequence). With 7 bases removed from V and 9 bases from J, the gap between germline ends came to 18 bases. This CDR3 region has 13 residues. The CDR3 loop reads CASTHDRQRSYTF. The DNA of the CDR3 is TGTGCCAGCACCCACGACAGGCAACGGAGCTACACCTTC.

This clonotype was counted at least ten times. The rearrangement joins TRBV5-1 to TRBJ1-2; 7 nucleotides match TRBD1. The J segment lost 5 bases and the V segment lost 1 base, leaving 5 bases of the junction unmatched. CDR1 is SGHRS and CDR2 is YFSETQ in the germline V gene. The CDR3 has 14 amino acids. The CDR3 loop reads CASSLWDSDYGYTF. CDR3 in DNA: TGCGCCAGCAGCTTGTGGGACAGCGATTATGGCTACACCTTC.

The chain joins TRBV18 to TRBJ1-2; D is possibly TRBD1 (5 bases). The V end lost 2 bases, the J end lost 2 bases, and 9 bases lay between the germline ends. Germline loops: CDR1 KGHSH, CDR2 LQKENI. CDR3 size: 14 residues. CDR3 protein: CASSPGRENYGYTF. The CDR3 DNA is TGTGCCAGCTCACCAGGCAGGGAGAACTATGGCTACACCTTC.

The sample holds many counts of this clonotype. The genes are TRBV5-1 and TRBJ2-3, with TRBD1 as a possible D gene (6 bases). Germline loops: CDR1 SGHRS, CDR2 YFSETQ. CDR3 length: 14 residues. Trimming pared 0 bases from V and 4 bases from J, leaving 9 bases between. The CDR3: CASSLAQGADTQYF. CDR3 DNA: TGCGCCAGCAGCTTGGCACAGGGAGCAGATACGCAGTATTTT.

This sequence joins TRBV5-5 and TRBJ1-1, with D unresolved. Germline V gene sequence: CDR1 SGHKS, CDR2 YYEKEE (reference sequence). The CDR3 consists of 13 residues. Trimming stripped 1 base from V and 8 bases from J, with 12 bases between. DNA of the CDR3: TGTGCCAGCAGCTTGCTGTTATCGGGGGAAGCTTTCTTT. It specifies CASSLLLSGEAFF.

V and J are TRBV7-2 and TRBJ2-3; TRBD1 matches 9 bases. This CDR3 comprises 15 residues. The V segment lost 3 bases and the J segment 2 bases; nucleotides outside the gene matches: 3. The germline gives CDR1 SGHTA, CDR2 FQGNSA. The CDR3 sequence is CASSFDRGNTDTQYF. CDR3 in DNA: TGTGCCAGCAGCTTCGACAGGGGGAACACAGATACGCAGTATTTT.

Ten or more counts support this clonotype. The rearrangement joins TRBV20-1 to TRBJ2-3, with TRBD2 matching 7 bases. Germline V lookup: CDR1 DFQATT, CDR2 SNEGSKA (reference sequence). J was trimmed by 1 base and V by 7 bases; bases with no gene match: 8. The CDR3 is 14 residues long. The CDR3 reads CSGGRLAGTDTQYF. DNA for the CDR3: TGCAGTGGGGGACGACTAGCTGGCACAGATACGCAGTATTTT.

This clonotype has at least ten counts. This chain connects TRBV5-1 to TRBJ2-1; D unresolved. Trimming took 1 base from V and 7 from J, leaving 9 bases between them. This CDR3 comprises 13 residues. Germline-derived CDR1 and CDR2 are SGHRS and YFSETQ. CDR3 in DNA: TGCGCCAGCAGCTTGTCCCTGGGGAATGAGCAGTTCTTC. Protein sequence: CASSLSLGNEQFF.

Here the CDR3 DNA reads TGTGCCACCTCAAAGACGGAATACAATGAGCAGTTCTTC. Amino acid sequence: CATSKTEYNEQFF. The rearrangement joins TRBV6-2 or TRBV6-3 to TRBJ2-1; D not resolved. The CDR3 has 13 amino acids. Germline assignment: CDR1 MNHEY and CDR2 SVGEGT. Between the trimmed V and J ends, which lost 10 bases and 4 bases, there was a span of 14 bases.

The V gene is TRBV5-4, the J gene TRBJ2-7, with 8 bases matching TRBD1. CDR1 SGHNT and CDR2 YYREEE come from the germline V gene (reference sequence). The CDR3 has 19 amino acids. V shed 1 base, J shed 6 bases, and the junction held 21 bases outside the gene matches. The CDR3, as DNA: TGTGCCAGCAGCTTGTGGCCCACCCGGGGCTCCTCCCAGGGGGCCGAGCAGTACTTC. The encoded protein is CASSLWPTRGSSQGAEQYF.

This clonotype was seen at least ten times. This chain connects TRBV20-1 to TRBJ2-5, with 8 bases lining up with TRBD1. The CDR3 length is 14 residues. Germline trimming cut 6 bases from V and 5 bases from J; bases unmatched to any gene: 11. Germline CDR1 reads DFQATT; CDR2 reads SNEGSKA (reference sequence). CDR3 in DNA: TGCAGTGCCCCTCAGGGGGCGCTGGGGGAGACCCAGTACTTC. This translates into CSAPQGALGETQYF.

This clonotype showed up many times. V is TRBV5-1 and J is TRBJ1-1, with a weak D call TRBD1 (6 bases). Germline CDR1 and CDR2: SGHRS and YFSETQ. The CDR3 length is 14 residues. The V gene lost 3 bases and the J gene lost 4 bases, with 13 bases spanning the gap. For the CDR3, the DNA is TGCGCCAGCAGCTGGACAGTTGGAGTCACTGAAGCTTTCTTT. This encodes CASSWTVGVTEAFF.

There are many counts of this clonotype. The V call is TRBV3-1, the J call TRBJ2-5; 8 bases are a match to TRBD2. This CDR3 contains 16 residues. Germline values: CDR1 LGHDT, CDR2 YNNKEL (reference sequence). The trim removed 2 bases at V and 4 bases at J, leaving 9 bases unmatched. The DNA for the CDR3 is TGTGCCAGCAGCCAAACGGGGGGGGGGCTGCGAGAGACCCAGTACTTC. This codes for CASSQTGGGLRETQYF.

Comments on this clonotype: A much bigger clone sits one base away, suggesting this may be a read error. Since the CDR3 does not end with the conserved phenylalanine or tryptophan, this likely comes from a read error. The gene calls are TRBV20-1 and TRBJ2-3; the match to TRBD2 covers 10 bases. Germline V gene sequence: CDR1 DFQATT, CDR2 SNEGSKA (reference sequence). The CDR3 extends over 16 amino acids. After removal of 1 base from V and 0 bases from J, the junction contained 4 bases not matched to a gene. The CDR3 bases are TGCAGTGCTAGAGTTGGACTAGCGGCAAGCACAGATACGCAGTATTGT. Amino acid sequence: CSARVGLAASTDTQYC.

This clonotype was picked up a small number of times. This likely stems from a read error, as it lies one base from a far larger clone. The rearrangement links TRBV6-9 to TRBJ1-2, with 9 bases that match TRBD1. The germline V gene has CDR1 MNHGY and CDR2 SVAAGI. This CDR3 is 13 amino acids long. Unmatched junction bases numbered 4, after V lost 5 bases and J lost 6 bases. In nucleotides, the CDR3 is TGTGCCAGCAGTGGACAGGGGAGAGATGGCTACACCTTC. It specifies CASSGQGRDGYTF.

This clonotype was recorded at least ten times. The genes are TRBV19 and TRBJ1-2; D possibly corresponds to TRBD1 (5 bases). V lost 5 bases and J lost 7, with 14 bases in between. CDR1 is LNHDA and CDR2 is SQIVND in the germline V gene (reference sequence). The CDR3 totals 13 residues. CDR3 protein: CASSEGRYGGYTF. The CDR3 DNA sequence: TGTGCCAGTAGTGAGGGGCGGTACGGTGGCTACACCTTC.

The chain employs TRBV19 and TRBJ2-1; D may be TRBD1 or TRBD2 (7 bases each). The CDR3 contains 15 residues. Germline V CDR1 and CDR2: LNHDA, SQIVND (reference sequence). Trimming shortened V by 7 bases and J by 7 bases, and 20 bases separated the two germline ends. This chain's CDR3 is CASTPGGGAGNEQFF. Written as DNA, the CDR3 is TGTGCCAGTACCCCAGGGGGGGGCGCGGGAAATGAGCAGTTCTTC.

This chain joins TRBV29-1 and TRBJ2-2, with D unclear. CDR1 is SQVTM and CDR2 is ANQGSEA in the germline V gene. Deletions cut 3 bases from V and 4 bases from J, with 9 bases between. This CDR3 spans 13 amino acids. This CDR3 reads CSVDMGSTGELFF. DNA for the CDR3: TGCAGCGTTGATATGGGCTCCACCGGGGAGCTGTTTTTT.

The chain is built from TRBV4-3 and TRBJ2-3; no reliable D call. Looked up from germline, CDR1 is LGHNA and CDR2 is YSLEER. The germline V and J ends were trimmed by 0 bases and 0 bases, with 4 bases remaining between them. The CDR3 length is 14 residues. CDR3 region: CASSQELSTDTQYF. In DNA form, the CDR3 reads TGCGCCAGCAGCCAAGAACTAAGCACAGATACGCAGTATTTT.

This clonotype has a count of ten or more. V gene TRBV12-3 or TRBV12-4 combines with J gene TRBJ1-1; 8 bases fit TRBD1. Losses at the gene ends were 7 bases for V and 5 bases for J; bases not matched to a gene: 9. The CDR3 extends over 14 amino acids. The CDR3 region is CASTPDRVDTEAFF. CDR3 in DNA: TGTGCCAGCACCCCGGACAGGGTGGATACTGAAGCTTTCTTT.